What follows is one T cell receptor beta chain and its context. This specimen belongs to a study of blood T cell repertoires in COVID-19. Study-wide background: Samples of COVID-19 (acute and convalescent) were obtained from the United States, Italy and Spain. Nucleic acid was either cDNA or gDNA, and it came from T cells, B-cell-depleted T cells, or PBMCs.

In the original processing: Amplification from reference gene primers served as the basis for estimated nucleated cell counts. Clones were read by immunoSEQ multiplex PCR, and TCRdb kept only the in-frame ones, dropping some. The D gene and trimming were derived from the DNA, and the V and J assignments and clone size from that table. Of around 67,000 clones in the sample, approximately 82% are singletons; the top ten hold around 5%. V lost 2 bases, J lost 1 base, and 6 bases lay in between. CDR3 length equals 14 residues. Germline assignment: CDR1 SGHKS and CDR2 YYEKEE (reference sequence). The clonotype originates from a man over 45 with active COVID-19. The sequencing sample was made of peripheral blood. The genes are TRBV5-5 and TRBJ2-2; D not resolved. CDR3 protein: CASSFPWNTGELFF. Here the CDR3 DNA reads TGTGCCAGCAGCTTTCCCTGGAACACCGGGGAGCTGTTTTTT.